The 13 T cell receptor beta chains in this list originate from one sample, sequenced in a study of Graves' ophthalmopathy and Graves' hyperthyroidism. The study amplified TCR beta CDR3 regions using RNA transcripts. After a first-round RT-PCR with HTBI primers, a second-round multiplex PCR was run. TCRdb fed the multiplex PCR reads into MiXCR, producing one record per CDR3 protein. This sample has some 410,000 distinct CDR3 sequences, with 20% to 25% found just once. Sequencing used peripheral blood. The receptor set was obtained from a young woman with stable Graves' hyperthyroidism.

This clonotype was seen many times. V gene TRBV19 combines with J gene TRBJ1-2; 7 bases match TRBD1. The CDR3 runs to 13 residues. Germline V gene lookup returns CDR1 LNHDA and CDR2 SQIVND (reference sequence). J lost 6 bases, V lost 3 bases, and 4 bases had no gene match. The CDR3: CASSIDREHGYTF. Written as DNA, the CDR3 is TGTGCCAGTAGTATCGACAGGGAACATGGCTACACCTTC. The full variable domain, completed using reference TRBV19 and TRBJ1-2, is DGGITQSPKYLFRKEGQNVTLSCEQNLNHDAMYWYRQDPGQGLRLIYYSQIVNDFQKGDIAEGYSVSREKKESFPLTVTSAQKNPTAFYLCASSIDREHGYTFGSGTRLTVV.

This clonotype has at least ten counts. V and J are TRBV7-6 and TRBJ2-5; 12 bases agree with TRBD1. J was trimmed by 5 bases and V by 7 bases; bases with no gene match: 11. CDR1 SGHVS and CDR2 FNYEAQ come from the germline V gene. This CDR3 has 16 residues. As DNA, the CDR3 is TGTGCCAGCACCAGATGGGGACAGGGGGCAGGGGAGACCCAGTACTTC. Its protein product is CASTRWGQGAGETQYF.

The CDR3: CASRLDRVYGGYTF. The DNA of the CDR3 is TGTGCCAGCAGACTGGACAGGGTATATGGTGGCTACACCTTC. The chain is built from TRBV12-3 or TRBV12-4 and TRBJ1-2; 8 bases are shared with TRBD1. The CDR3 has 14 residues. With 6 bases clipped from V and 7 bases from J, the junction kept 10 bases outside the gene matches.

With respect to this clonotype: This could be a read error, since a much larger clone is one nucleotide away. The chain carries TRBV20-1 and TRBJ2-7; a possible D gene is TRBD1 (6 bases). The CDR3 extends over 15 amino acids. Germline CDR1 DFQATT, CDR2 SNEGSKA (reference sequence). CDR3 nucleotide sequence: TGCAGTGCTAGTACGACCGGGACAAAAACCTACGAGCAGTGCTTC. Amino acids: CSASTTGTKTYEQCF.

This clonotype was picked up many times. V gene TRBV12-3 or TRBV12-4 combines with J gene TRBJ2-7; D tentatively reads TRBD1 or TRBD2 (6 bases each). Trimming removed 5 bases at V and 2 bases at J, with 13 bases between. There are 14 residues in the CDR3. CDR3 sequence reads: CASSRGDSPYEQYF. The CDR3 nucleotides are TGTGCCAGCAGTAGGGGGGACTCACCCTACGAGCAGTACTTC.

This clonotype was observed many times. The chain has TRBV7-9 and TRBJ2-5; TRBD2 might be the D (5 bases). The CDR3 sequence is 12 residues long. Trimming cost V 4 bases and J 5 bases, with 8 bases left between them. The germline gives CDR1 SEHNR, CDR2 FQNEAQ (reference sequence). CDR3 DNA: TGTGCCAGCAGCTGGACTCAGGAGACCCAGTACTTC. This gives the protein CASSWTQETQYF.

This clonotype was counted many times. This chain joins TRBV13 and TRBJ1-2; D remains ambiguous. This CDR3 has 16 amino acids. Germline V lookup: CDR1 PRHDT, CDR2 FYEKMQ (reference sequence). The V and J ends lost 5 bases and 4 bases respectively, with 20 bases between them. CDR3 DNA: TGTGCCAGCAGCCAAGGGCCCAAACAGATTACCTATGGCTACACCTTC. This sequence encodes CASSQGPKQITYGYTF.

V and J are TRBV29-1 and TRBJ2-5; D may be TRBD1 (5 bases). CDR1 and CDR2 from the germline V gene are SQVTM and ANQGSEA. CDR3 length equals 14 residues. V was pared by 1 base and J by 0 bases, with 9 bases between. The CDR3 region is CSVEAKDNQETQYF. As DNA, the CDR3 is TGCAGCGTTGAAGCGAAGGACAACCAAGAGACCCAGTACTTC.

The table lists this clonotype with many counts. The chain couples TRBV4-1 to TRBJ2-5; TRBD2 matches at 12 bases. Germline V CDR1 and CDR2: MGHRA, YSYEKL. V shed 6 bases and J 1 base; nucleotides not matched to a gene: 18. CDR3 length: 20 residues. CDR3 bases: TGCGCCAGCAGTCCACACAGGGGGCGGACGACTAGCGGGGGCCAAGAGACCCAGTACTTC. Translation: CASSPHRGRTTSGGQETQYF.

At least ten counts were recorded for this clonotype. The rearrangement links TRBV6-1 to TRBJ1-5; perhaps TRBD1 as D (6 bases). The CDR3 consists of 14 residues. Trimming removed 8 bases at V and 3 bases at J, with 14 bases between. The germline V gene has CDR1 MNHNS and CDR2 SASEGT. CDR3 coding DNA: TGTGCCAGCGCGGGGGGGCGGGCCAATCAGCCCCAGCATTTT. It is translated as CASAGGRANQPQHF.

This clonotype occurred many times. The chain combines TRBV6-5 with TRBJ2-2; D is undetermined. V lost 5 bases and J 0 bases, leaving 13 bases between the germline ends. CDR3 length: 16 amino acids. Per the germline V gene, CDR1 is MNHEY and CDR2 is SVGAGI. CDR3 sequence: CASSPLDGSNTGELFF. The CDR3 nucleotides read TGTGCCAGCAGTCCGCTGGACGGCTCGAACACCGGGGAGCTGTTTTTT.

As to this clonotype: A read error may account for a junction end that differs from germline. The V gene is TRBV11-3, the J gene TRBJ1-1, with no clear D. The germline V gene has CDR1 SGHNT and CDR2 YENEEA. This CDR3 contains 13 residues. CDR3 nucleotides: TGTTCCAGCAGGTCTCGTGAGAACACTGAAGCTTTCTTT. Protein product: CSSRSRENTEAFF.

There are many counts of this clonotype. This chain links TRBV29-1 with TRBJ1-2, with 8 nucleotides matching TRBD1. CDR1 and CDR2 from the germline V gene are SQVTM and ANQGSEA. The J segment lost 3 bases and the V segment lost 6 bases, leaving 6 bases of the junction unmatched. The CDR3 runs 13 residues. CDR3 sequence (DNA): TGCAGCGTCGTACAGGGGGGATACTATGGCTACACCTTC. This encodes CSVVQGGYYGYTF.